The source of this T cell receptor beta chain is a study of PD-L1 blockade in urothelial cancer. Study-wide background: Between 0 and 3 chemotherapy regimens preceded treatment for each patient. Median T cell yield per blood sample was 141,255 cells. Study-wide results and caveats: At 3 weeks on treatment, tumor-associated clones expanded more with durable benefit.

Time point meaning: pretreatment peripheral blood. Every patient provided from 1 to 8 samples, collected pretreatment and on-treatment. Data came from immunoSEQ multiplex PCR; TCRdb stores just in-frame clones and leaves some out. The sample yields 95,000 to 100,000 clones, around nine tenths seen once. There are 14 residues in the CDR3. Per germline, CDR1 SGHTA and CDR2 FQGNSA. V lost 4 bases to trimming and J lost 2 bases; unmatched junction nucleotides: 4. About this clone itself: Its antigen remains unidentified.

Sample: PBMCs, taken around atezolizumab (anti-PD-L1) treatment. The V gene is TRBV7-2, the J gene TRBJ1-2, with 7 bases identical to TRBD1. This clonotype originated in a man between 60 and 75 years old with urothelial cancer. CDR3 in DNA: TGTGCCAGCAGCTCAGGACAGGCAAACTATGGCTACACCTTC. Its protein product is CASSSGQANYGYTF.